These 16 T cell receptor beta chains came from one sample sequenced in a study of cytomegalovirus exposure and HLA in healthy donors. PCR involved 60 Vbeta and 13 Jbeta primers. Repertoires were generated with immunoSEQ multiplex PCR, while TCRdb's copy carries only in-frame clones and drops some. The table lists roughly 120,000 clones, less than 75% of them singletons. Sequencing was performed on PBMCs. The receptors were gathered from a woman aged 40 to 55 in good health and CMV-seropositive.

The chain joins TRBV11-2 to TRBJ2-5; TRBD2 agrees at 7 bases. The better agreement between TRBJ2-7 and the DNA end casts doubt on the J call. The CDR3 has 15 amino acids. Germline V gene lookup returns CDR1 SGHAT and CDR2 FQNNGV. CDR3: CASSLEGGGLYEQYF. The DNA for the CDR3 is TGTGCCAGCAGCTTAGAGGGGGGGGGACTCTACGAGCAGTACTTC.

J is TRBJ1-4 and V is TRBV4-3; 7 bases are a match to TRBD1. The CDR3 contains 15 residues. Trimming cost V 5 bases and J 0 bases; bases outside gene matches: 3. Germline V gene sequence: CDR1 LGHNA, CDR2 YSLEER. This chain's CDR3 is CASSSDRATNEKLFF. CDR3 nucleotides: TGCGCCAGCAGCTCCGACAGGGCAACTAATGAAAAACTGTTTTTT.

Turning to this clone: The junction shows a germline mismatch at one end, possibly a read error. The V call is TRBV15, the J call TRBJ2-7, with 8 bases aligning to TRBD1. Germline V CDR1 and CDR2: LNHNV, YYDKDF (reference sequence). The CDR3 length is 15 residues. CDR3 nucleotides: TGTGCCACCAACAGAGCGGACAGGGCAGCGTACGAGCAGTACTTC. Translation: CATNRADRAAYEQYF. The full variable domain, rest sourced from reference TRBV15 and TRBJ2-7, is DAMVIQNPRYQVTQFGKPVTLSCSQTLNHNVMYWYQQKSSQAPKLLFHYYDKDFNNEADTPDNFQSRRPNTSFCFLDIRSPGLGDTAMYLCATNRADRAAYEQYFGPGTRLTVT.

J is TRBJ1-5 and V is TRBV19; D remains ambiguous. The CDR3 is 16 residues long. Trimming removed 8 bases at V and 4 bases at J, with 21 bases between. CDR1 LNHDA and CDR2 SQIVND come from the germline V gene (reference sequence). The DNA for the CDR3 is TGTGCCAGTCGCAACACCCAGCGTGGTAAAAATCAGCCCCAGCATTTT. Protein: CASRNTQRGKNQPQHF.

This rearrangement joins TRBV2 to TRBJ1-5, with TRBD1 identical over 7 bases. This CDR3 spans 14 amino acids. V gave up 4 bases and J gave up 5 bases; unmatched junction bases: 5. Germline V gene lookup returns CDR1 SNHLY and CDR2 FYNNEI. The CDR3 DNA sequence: TGTGCCAGCAGTGGACAGGGTTCGGATCAGCCCCAGCATTTT. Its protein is CASSGQGSDQPQHF. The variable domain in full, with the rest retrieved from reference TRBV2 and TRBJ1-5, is EPEVTQTPSHQVTQMGQEVILRCVPISNHLYFYWYRQILGQKVEFLVSFYNNEISEKSEIFDDQFSVERPDGSNFTLKIRSTKLEDSAMYFCASSGQGSDQPQHFGDGTRLSIL.

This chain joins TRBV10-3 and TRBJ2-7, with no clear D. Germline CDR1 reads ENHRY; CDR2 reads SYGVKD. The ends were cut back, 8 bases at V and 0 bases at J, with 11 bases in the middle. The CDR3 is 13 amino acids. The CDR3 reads CAISRASSYEQYF. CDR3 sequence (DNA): TGTGCCATCTCACGAGCTAGCTCCTACGAGCAGTACTTC.

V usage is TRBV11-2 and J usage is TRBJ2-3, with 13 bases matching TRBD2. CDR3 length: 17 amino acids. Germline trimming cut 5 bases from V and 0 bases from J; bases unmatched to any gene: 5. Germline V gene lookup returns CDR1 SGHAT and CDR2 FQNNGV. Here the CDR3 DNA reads TGTGCCAGCAGCCAGCAGGGACTAGCGGGGAGCACAGATACGCAGTATTTT. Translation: CASSQQGLAGSTDTQYF.

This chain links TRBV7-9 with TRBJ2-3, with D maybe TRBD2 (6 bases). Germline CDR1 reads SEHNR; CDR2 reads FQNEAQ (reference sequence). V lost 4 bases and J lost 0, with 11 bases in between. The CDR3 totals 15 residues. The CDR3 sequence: CASSSSGTSTDTQYF. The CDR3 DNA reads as TGTGCCAGCAGCTCGTCCGGGACTAGCACAGATACGCAGTATTTT. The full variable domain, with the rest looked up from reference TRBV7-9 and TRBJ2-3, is DTGVSQNPRHKITKRGQNVTFRCDPISEHNRLYWYRQTLGQGPEFLTYFQNEAQLEKSRLLSDRFSAERPKGSFSTLEIQRTEQGDSAMYLCASSSSGTSTDTQYFGPGTRLTVL.

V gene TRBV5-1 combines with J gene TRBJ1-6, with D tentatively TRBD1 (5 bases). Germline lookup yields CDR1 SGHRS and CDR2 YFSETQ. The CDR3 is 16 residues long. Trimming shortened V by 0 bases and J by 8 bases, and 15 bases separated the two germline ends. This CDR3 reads CASSLDRQGTYSPLHF. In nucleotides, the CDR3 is TGCGCCAGCAGCTTGGATCGGCAGGGAACATATTCACCCCTCCACTTT.

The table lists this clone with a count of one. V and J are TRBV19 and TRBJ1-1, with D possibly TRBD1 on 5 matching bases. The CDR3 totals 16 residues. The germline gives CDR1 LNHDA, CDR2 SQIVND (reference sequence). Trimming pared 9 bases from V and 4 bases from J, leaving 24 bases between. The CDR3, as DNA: TGTGCCAGCCACTCCGGAGGGTTACGAAGGGGCACTGAAGCTTTCTTT. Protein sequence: CASHSGGLRRGTEAFF.

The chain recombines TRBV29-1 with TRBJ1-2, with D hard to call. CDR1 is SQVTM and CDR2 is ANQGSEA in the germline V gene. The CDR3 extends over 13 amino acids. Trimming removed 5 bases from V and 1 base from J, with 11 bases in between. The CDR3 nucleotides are TGCAGCGTTCGAAGAGAAAATAACTATGGCTACACCTTC. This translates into CSVRRENNYGYTF.

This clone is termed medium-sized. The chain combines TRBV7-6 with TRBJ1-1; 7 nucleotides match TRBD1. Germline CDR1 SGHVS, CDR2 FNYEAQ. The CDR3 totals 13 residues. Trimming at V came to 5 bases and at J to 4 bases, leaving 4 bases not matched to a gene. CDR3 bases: TGTGCCAGCAGCCCATCAGGGGGCACTGAAGCTTTCTTT. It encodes CASSPSGGTEAFF.

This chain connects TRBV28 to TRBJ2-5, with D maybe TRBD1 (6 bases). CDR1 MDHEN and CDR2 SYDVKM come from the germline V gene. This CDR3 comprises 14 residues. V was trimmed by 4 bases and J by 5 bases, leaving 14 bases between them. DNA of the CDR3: TGTGCCAGCAGTTCCGGGACACCCCGGGAGACCCAGTACTTC. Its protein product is CASSSGTPRETQYF.

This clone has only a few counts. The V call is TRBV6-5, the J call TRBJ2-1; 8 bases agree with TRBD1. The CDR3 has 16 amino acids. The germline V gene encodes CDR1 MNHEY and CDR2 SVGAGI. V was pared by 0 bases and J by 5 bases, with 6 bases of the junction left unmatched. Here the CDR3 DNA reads TGTGCCAGCAGTTACTCGAACAGGGGGTTGAACAATGAGCAGTTCTTC. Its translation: CASSYSNRGLNNEQFF.

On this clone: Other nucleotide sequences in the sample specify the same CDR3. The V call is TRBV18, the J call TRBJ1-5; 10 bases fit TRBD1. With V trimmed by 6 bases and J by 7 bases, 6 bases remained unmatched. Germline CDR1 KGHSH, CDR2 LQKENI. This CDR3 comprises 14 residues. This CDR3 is CASSPRQGAQPQHF. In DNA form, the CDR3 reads TGTGCCAGCTCGCCAAGACAGGGGGCCCAGCCCCAGCATTTT.

For the CDR3, the DNA is TGTGCCAGCAGACCCGGGACTAGCGCGGCCCATGAGCAGTTCTTC. Protein: CASRPGTSAAHEQFF. The V call is TRBV2, the J call TRBJ2-1; TRBD2 matches at 10 bases. The ends lost 6 bases at V and 8 bases at J; junction bases unmatched: 10. CDR1 SNHLY and CDR2 FYNNEI come from the germline V gene. The length of the CDR3 is 15 residues.